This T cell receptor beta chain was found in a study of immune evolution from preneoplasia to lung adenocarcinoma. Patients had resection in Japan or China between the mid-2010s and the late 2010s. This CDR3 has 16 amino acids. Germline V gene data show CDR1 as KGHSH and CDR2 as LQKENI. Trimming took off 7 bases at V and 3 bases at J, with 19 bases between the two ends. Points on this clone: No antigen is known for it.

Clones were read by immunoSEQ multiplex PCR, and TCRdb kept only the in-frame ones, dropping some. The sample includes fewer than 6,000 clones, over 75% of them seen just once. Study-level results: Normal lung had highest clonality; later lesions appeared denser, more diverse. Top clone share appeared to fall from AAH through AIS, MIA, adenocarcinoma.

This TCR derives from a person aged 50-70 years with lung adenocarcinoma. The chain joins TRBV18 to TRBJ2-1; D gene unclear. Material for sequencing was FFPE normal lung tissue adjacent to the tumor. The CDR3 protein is CASLRIKDRGYNEQFF. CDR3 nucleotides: TGTGCCAGCTTACGAATAAAGGACCGTGGCTACAATGAGCAGTTCTTC.